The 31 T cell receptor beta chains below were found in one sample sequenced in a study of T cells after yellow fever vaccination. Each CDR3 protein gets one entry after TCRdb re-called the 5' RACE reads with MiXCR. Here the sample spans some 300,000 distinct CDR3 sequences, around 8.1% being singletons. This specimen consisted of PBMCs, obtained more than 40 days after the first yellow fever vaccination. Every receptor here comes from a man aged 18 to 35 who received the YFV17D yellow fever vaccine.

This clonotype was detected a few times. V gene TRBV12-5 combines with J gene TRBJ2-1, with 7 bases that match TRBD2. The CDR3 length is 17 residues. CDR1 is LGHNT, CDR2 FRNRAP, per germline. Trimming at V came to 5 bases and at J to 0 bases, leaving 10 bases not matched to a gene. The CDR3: CASGPPHGGNSYNEQFF. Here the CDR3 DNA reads TGTGCTAGTGGTCCCCCTCACGGGGGGAACTCCTACAATGAGCAGTTCTTC.

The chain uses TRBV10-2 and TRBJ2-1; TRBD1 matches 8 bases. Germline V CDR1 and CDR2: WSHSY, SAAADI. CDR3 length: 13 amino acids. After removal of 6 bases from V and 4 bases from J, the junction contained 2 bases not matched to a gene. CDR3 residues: CASRGQDYNEQFF. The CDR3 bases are TGCGCCAGCAGGGGACAGGATTACAATGAGCAGTTCTTC.

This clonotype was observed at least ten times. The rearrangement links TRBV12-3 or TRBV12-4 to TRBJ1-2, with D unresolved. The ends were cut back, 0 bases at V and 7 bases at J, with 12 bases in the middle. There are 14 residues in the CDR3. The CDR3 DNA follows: TGTGCCAGCAGTTTAGCCCGGGGAAAGGGTGGCTACACCTTC. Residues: CASSLARGKGGYTF.

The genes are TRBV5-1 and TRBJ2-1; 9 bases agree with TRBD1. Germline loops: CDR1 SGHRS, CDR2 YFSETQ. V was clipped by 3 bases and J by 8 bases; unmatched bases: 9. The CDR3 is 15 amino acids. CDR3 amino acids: CASSSAGTGQHEQFF. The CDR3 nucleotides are TGCGCCAGCAGCTCAGCCGGGACAGGGCAACATGAGCAGTTCTTC.

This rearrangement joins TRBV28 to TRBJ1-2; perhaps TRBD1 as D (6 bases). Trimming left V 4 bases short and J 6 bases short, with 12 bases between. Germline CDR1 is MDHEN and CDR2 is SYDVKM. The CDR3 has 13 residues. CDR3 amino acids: CASSSQGRDGYTF. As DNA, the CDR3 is TGTGCCAGCAGTTCCCAGGGGAGGGATGGCTACACCTTC.

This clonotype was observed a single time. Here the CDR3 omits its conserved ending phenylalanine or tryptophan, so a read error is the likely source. This chain's CDR3 is CASGPGETQYS. CDR3 nucleotide sequence: TGTGCCAGTGGCCCGGGGGAGACCCAGTACTCC. V usage is TRBV2 and J usage is TRBJ2-5; possible D gene TRBD2, 5 bases. The V gene's germline CDR1 is SNHLY and CDR2 FYNNEI. The CDR3 is made up of 11 amino acids. V lost 9 bases and J lost 5, with 10 bases in between.

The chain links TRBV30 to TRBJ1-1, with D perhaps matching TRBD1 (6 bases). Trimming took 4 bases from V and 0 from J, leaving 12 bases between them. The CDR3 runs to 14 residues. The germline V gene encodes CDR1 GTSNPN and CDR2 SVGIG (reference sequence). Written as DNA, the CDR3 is TGTGCCTGGAACCCTCGGACAGTGAACACTGAAGCTTTCTTT. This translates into CAWNPRTVNTEAFF.

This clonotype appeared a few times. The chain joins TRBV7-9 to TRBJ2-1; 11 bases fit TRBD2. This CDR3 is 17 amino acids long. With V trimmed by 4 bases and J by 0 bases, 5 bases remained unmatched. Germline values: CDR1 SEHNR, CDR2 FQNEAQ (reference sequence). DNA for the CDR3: TGTGCCAGCAGCTCTAGCGGGGGGAGGAGCTCCTACAATGAGCAGTTCTTC. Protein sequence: CASSSSGGRSSYNEQFF.

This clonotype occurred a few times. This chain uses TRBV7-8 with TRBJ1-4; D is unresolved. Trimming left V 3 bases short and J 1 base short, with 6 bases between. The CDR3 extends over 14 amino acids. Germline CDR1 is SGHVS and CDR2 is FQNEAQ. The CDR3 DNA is TGTGCCAGCAGCTTTCGATTAACTAATGAAAAACTGTTTTTT. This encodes CASSFRLTNEKLFF.

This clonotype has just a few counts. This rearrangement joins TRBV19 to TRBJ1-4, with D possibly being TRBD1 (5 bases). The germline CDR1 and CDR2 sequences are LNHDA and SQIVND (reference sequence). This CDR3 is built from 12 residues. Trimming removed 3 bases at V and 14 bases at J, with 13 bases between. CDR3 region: CASSMDPGLLFF. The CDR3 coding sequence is TGTGCCAGTAGTATGGACCCGGGACTCCTGTTTTTT.

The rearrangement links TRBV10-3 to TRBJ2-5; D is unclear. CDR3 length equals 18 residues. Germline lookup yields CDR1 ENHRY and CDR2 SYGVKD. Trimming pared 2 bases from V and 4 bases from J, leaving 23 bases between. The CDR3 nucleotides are TGTGCCATCAGTGAGACCCCCCGGGTGGGCGGCAGCACAGAGACCCAGTACTTC. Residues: CAISETPRVGGSTETQYF.

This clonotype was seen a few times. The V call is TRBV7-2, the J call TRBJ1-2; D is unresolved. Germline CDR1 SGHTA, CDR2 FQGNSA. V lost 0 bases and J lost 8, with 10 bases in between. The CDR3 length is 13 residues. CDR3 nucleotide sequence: TGTGCCAGCAGCTTAGCTGGCGCGGGGGGCTACACCTTC. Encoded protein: CASSLAGAGGYTF.

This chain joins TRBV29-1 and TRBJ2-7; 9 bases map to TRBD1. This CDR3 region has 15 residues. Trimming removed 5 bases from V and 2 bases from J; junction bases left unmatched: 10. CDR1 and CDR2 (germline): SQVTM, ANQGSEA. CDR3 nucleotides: TGCAGCGTTTATAAACTGAGGGACAGGGCCTACGAGCAGTACTTC. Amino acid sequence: CSVYKLRDRAYEQYF.

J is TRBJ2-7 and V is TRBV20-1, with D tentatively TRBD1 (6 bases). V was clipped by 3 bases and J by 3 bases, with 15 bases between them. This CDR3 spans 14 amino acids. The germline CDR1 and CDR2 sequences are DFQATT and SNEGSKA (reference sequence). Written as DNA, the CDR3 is TGCAGTGCTAGGATAGGCAGGGGCGGCTACGAGCAGTACTTC. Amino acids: CSARIGRGGYEQYF.

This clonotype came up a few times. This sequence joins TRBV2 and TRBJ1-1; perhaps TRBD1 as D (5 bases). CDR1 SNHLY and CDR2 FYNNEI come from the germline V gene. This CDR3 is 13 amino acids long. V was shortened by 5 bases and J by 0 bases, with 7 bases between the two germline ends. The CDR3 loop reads CASSMTVNTEAFF. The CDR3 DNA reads TGTGCCAGCAGTATGACAGTGAACACTGAAGCTTTCTTT.

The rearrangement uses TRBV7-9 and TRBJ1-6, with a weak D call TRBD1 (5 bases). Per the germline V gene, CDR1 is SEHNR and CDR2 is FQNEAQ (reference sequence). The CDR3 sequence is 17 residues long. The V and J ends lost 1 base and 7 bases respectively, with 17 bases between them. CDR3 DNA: TGTGCCAGCAGCTTAGTAGGAAGGGGCAGCGGAAATTCACCCCTCCACTTT. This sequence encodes CASSLVGRGSGNSPLHF.

CDR3 nucleotide sequence: TGTGCCAGCAGTTACAGAAGATACTCTGGAAACACCATATATTTT. Its translation is CASSYRRYSGNTIYF. The chain couples TRBV12-3 or TRBV12-4 to TRBJ1-3; D is unresolved. V lost 4 bases and J 0 bases, leaving 10 bases between the germline ends. The CDR3 has 15 residues.

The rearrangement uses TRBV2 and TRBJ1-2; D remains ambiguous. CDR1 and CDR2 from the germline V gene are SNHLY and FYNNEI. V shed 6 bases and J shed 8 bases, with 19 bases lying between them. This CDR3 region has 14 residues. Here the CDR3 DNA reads TGTGCCAGCAGCTCGATGACCCCAGAGGAAGGCTACACCTTC. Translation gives CASSSMTPEEGYTF.

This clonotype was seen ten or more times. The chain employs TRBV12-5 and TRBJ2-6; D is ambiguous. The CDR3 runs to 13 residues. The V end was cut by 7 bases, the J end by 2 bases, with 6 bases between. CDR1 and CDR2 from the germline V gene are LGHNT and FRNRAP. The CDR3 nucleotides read TGTGCTAGTGACGGAGCTGGGGCCAACGTCCTGACTTTC. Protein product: CASDGAGANVLTF. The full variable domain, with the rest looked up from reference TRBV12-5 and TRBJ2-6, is DARVTQTPRHKVTEMGQEVTMRCQPILGHNTVFWYRQTMMQGLELLAYFRNRAPLDDSGMPKDRFSAEMPDATLATLKIQPSEPRDSAVYFCASDGAGANVLTFGAGSRLTVL.

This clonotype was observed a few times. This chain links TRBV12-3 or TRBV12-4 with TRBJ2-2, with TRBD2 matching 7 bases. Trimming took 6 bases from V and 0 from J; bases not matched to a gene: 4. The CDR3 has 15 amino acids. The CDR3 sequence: CASRPGGSNTGELFF. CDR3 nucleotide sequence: TGTGCCAGCAGGCCCGGGGGGTCGAACACCGGGGAGCTGTTTTTT.

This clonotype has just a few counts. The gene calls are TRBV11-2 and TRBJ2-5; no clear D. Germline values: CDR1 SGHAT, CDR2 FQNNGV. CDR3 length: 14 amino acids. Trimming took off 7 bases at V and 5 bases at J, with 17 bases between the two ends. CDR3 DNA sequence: TGTGCCAGCACCGCCGCCCGGACCCAGGAGACCCAGTACTTC. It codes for CASTAARTQETQYF.

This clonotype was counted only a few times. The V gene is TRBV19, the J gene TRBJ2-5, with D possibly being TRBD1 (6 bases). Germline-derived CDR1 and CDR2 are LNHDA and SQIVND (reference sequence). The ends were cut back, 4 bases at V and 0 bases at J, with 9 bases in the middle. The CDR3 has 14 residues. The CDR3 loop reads CASSKDSYQETQYF. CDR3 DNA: TGTGCCAGTAGTAAGGACAGTTACCAAGAGACCCAGTACTTC.

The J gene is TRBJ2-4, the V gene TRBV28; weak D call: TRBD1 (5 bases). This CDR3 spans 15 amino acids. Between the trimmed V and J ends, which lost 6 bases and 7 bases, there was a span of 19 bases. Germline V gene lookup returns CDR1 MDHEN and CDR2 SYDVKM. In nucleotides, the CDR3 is TGTGCCAGCAGCCAAATTCATAGGGGCTTGAACATTCAGTACTTC. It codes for CASSQIHRGLNIQYF.

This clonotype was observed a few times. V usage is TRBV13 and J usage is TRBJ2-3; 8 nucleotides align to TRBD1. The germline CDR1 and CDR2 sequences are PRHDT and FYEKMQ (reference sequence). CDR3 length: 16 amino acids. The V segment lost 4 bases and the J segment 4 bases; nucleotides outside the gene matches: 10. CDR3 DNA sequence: TGTGCCAGCAGCTCCTGGGACAGGAGTTTTGCAGATACGCAGTATTTT. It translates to CASSSWDRSFADTQYF.

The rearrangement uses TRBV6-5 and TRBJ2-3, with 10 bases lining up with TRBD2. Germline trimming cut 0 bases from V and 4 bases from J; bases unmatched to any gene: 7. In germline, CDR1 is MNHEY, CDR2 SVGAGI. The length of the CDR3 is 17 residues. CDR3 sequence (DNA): TGTGCCAGCAGTTACTCGGCCAGCGGGGGGGCTTCAGATACGCAGTATTTT. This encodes CASSYSASGGASDTQYF.

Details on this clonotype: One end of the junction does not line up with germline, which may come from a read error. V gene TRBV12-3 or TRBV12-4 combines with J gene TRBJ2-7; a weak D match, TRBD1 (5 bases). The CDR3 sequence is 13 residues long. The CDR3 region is CDSSFPGRYEQYF. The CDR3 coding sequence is TGTGACAGCAGTTTCCCAGGGCGCTACGAGCAGTACTTC.

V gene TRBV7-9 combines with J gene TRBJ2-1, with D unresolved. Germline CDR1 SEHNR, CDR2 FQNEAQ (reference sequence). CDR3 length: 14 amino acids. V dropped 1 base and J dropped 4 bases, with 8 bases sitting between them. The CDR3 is CASSLVRLYNEQFF. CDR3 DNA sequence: TGTGCCAGCAGCTTAGTACGGCTTTACAATGAGCAGTTCTTC.

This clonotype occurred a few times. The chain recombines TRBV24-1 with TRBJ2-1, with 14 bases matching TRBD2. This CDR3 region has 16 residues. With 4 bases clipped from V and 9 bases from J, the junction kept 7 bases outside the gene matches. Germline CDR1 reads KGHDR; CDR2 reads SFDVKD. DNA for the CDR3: TGTGCCACCAGTGAGCTAGGGACTAGCGGGAGATTTGAGCAGTTCTTC. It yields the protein CATSELGTSGRFEQFF.

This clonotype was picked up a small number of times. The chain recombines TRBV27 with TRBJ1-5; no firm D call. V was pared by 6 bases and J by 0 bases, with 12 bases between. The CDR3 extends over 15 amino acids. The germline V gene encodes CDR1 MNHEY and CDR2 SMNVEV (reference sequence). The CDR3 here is CASRVAVDSNQPQHF. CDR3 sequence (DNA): TGTGCCAGCAGGGTGGCAGTAGATAGCAATCAGCCCCAGCATTTT.

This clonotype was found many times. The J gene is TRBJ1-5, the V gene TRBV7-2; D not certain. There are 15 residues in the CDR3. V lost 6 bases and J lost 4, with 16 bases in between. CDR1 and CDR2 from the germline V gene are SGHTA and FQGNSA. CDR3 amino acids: CASSRWSGGNQPQHF. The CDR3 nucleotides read TGTGCCAGCAGTCGATGGTCGGGCGGGAATCAGCCCCAGCATTTT.

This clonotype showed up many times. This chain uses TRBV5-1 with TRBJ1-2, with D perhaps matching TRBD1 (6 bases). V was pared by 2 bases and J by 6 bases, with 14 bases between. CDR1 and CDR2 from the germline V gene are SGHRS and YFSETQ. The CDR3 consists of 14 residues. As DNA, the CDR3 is TGCGCCAGCAGCTTTGACAGGAAAGGCGATGGCTACACCTTC. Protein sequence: CASSFDRKGDGYTF.